The 2 T cell receptor beta chains below come from one sample, sequenced in a study of blood T cell repertoires in COVID-19. Clones were read by immunoSEQ multiplex PCR, and TCRdb kept only the in-frame ones, dropping some. The sample consists of over 250,000 clones, roughly 86% of them appearing once. The sequenced material came from peripheral blood. Receptors originate from a man aged 35-49 years who had recovered from COVID-19.

Of note for this clone: Other DNA sequences in this specimen translate into the identical CDR3. This chain links TRBV5-4 with TRBJ2-2, with 8 positions matching TRBD2. With V trimmed by 0 bases and J by 5 bases, 6 bases remained unmatched. Germline CDR1 and CDR2: SGHNT and YYREEE (reference sequence). The CDR3 is made up of 16 amino acids. CDR3 nucleotide sequence: TGTGCCAGCAGCTTGGAAGGACTAGCTGGGACCGGGGAGCTGTTTTTT. The encoded protein is CASSLEGLAGTGELFF.

The chain is built from TRBV15 and TRBJ2-1; possible D gene TRBD2, 7 bases. Looked up from germline, CDR1 is LNHNV and CDR2 is YYDKDF (reference sequence). The V end lost 1 base, the J end lost 2 bases, and 12 bases lay between the germline ends. The CDR3 has 16 residues. The CDR3 DNA is TGTGCCACCAGCAGAGCAGACGGGGGGCCCTACAATGAGCAGTTCTTC. Translation gives CATSRADGGPYNEQFF.